The 3 T cell receptor beta chains listed next were all sequenced from one sample in a study of technical replicates of blood from a handful of donors. Here immunoSEQ multiplex PCR was the method, and the copy in TCRdb shows in-frame clones only, minus some. The data show over 50,000 clones, about 95% seen once. Sequencing was done on a sample of T cells isolated from PBMCs. The receptors derive from a human donor in good health.

This clone appeared a few times. The chain couples TRBV6-6 to TRBJ1-5; D not certain. CDR1 is MNHNY, CDR2 SVGAGI, per germline (reference sequence). This CDR3 has 16 amino acids. V was cut by 5 bases and J by 0 bases, with 14 bases left in between. The CDR3 DNA is TGTGCCAGCAGTCGGCTGTCCGACACTAGCAATCAGCCCCAGCATTTT. Its translation is CASSRLSDTSNQPQHF.

This clone was detected a few times. The chain has TRBV7-9 and TRBJ2-4, with TRBD2 identical over 12 bases. The V gene end was trimmed by 5 bases and the J gene end by 3 bases; junction bases not matched to a gene: 5. This CDR3 contains 16 residues. Germline CDR1 reads SEHNR; CDR2 reads FQNEAQ (reference sequence). The CDR3 here is CASSRTSGVDKNIQYF. The CDR3 nucleotides read TGTGCCAGCAGCAGGACTAGCGGGGTTGACAAAAACATTCAGTACTTC.

V is TRBV23-1 and J is TRBJ1-2, with TRBD1 matching over 10 bases. TRBV23-1 belongs to the ORF category, with a function that is uncertain. This CDR3 has 14 residues. V dropped 8 bases and J dropped 6; count of bases not matched to a gene: 9. CDR3 DNA sequence: TGCGCCAGCGGGACCGGGACAGGGGCGGATGGCTACACCTTC. It specifies CASGTGTGADGYTF.